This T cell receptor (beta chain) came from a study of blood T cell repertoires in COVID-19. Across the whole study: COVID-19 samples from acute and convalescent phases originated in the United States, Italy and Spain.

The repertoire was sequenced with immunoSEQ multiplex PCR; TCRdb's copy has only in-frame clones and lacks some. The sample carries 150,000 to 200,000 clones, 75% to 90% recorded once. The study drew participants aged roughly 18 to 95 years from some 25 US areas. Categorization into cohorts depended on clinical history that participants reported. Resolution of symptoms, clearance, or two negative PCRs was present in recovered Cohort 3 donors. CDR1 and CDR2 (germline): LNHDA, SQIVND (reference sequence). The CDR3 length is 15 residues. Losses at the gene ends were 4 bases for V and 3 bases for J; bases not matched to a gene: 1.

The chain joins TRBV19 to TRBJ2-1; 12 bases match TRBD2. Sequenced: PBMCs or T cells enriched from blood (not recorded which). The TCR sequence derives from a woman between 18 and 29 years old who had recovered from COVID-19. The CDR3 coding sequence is TGTGCCAGTAGTACGACTAGCGGGGGCTACAATGAGCAGTTCTTC. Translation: CASSTTSGGYNEQFF.